A selection of T cell receptor beta chains follows, all from one sample in a study of blood T cell repertoires in COVID-19. This table comes from immunoSEQ multiplex PCR, and its TCRdb copy is limited to in-frame clones, with some not included. The table records roughly 76,000 clones, roughly 89% of them present only once. The sequencing sample was made of peripheral blood. These TCRs come from a man aged 65 to 85 with active or convalescent COVID-19. CDR3s include the opening cysteine and the closing phenylalanine or tryptophan. D genes are given only for firm matches. The listing skips clone size in some rows; elsewhere it reads once, few, many or a size class.

clone size: NA
V gene: TRBV5-1
CDR3 length: 15
D gene: TRBD1
CDR3 protein: CASSIRQGANYGYTF

clone size: NA
V gene: TRBV6-6
CDR3 length: 15
D gene: NA
CDR3 protein: CASSNTGLGNTEAFF

clone size: NA
V gene: TRBV18
CDR3 length: 17
D gene: TRBD1
CDR3 protein: CASSPPDRAGSNQPQHF

clone size: NA
V gene: TRBV4-2
CDR3 length: 14
D gene: NA
CDR3 protein: CASSQTERTYEQYF

clone size: NA
V gene: TRBV7-2
CDR3 length: 14
D gene: NA
CDR3 protein: CASSSQVGSQPQHF

clone size: NA
V gene: TRBV19
CDR3 length: 14
D gene: NA
CDR3 protein: CASSREFRSDTQYF

clone size: NA
V gene: TRBV18
CDR3 length: 15
D gene: TRBD2
CDR3 protein: CASSETGTRGDEQYF

clone size: NA
V gene: TRBV16
CDR3 length: 15
D gene: NA
CDR3 protein: CASSHSPGGGTEAFF

clone size: NA
V gene: TRBV18
CDR3 length: 16
D gene: NA
CDR3 protein: CASSPQGLATNEKLFF

clone size: NA
V gene: TRBV6-6
CDR3 length: 13
D gene: TRBD2
CDR3 protein: CASTSGGWGEQYF

clone size: NA
V gene: TRBV2
CDR3 length: 14
D gene: TRBD1
CDR3 protein: CASNGQGNNYGYTF

clone size: NA
V gene: TRBV7-9
CDR3 length: 15
D gene: NA
CDR3 protein: CASSSQLASNYGYTF

clone size: NA
V gene: TRBV9
CDR3 length: 14
D gene: TRBD2
CDR3 protein: CASRLAANTGELFF

clone size: NA
V gene: TRBV30
CDR3 length: 15
D gene: NA
CDR3 protein: CAWSGKGGSFQPQHF

clone size: NA
V gene: TRBV19
CDR3 length: 13
D gene: TRBD1
CDR3 protein: CASLDRGKEKLFF

clone size: few
V gene: TRBV5-1
CDR3 length: 12
D gene: NA
CDR3 protein: CASSLGEGEQFF

clone size: NA
V gene: TRBV15
CDR3 length: 18
D gene: TRBD2
CDR3 protein: CATSRGVLAGVLRDTQYF

clone size: once
V gene: TRBV5-6
CDR3 length: 11
D gene: NA
CDR3 protein: CASSEGQEAFF

clone size: NA
V gene: TRBV27
CDR3 length: 16
D gene: NA
CDR3 protein: CASSLFWGALSDTQYF

clone size: few
V gene: TRBV5-4
CDR3 length: 14
D gene: TRBD2
CDR3 protein: CASSSRASGRQQYF

clone size: once
V gene: TRBV9
CDR3 length: 15
D gene: TRBD1
CDR3 protein: CASSKTTTGRTEAFF

clone size: NA
V gene: TRBV19
CDR3 length: 14
D gene: TRBD1
CDR3 protein: CASSGPGQSYGYTF

clone size: NA
V gene: TRBV19
CDR3 length: 14
D gene: NA
CDR3 protein: CASTSGLSNQPQHF

clone size: NA
V gene: TRBV19
CDR3 length: 11
D gene: NA
CDR3 protein: CASSNFNEQYF

clone size: NA
V gene: TRBV19
CDR3 length: 13
D gene: NA
CDR3 protein: CASSIRENQPQHF